The next 14 T cell receptor beta chains were all read from a single sample in a study of spatial heterogeneity in lung cancer. In TCRdb, the 5' RACE reads were re-called with MiXCR into one record per CDR3 protein. The table shows around 40,000 distinct CDR3 sequences, with roughly 5.2% occurring only once. Time point given: sample taken at primary tumor resection. The input material, whole RNA from tumor, nontumor lung or frozen PBMC, was sequenced unsorted. This sample comprised PBMCs, obtained at surgery. All receptors derive from a male donor with early-stage non-small cell lung cancer.

This clonotype was detected many times. The chain has TRBV5-1 and TRBJ2-2; D is uncertain. The germline V and J ends were trimmed by 1 base and 1 base, with 5 bases remaining between them. The CDR3 runs to 14 residues. Germline CDR1 is SGHRS and CDR2 is YFSETQ. CDR3: CASSLRMNTGELFF. The DNA of the CDR3 is TGCGCCAGCAGCTTGAGGATGAACACCGGGGAGCTGTTTTTT.

This clonotype was seen repeatedly, ten times or more. The V gene is TRBV5-1, the J gene TRBJ2-1; D gene ambiguous. The CDR3 loop spans 15 amino acids. Germline CDR1 and CDR2: SGHRS and YFSETQ. Deletions cut 0 bases from V and 6 bases from J, with 13 bases between. The CDR3 DNA follows: TGCGCCAGCAGCTTGGCCCGAAGAGGCTCCAATGAGCAGTTCTTC. Translating it yields CASSLARRGSNEQFF.

This clonotype was seen ten or more times. The rearrangement uses TRBV7-3 and TRBJ1-1, with D perhaps matching TRBD1 (6 bases). Germline loops: CDR1 SGHTA, CDR2 FQGTGA. The CDR3 is made up of 13 amino acids. Trimming took 4 bases from V and 5 from J, leaving 11 bases between them. CDR3: CASSSTGRTEAFF. In nucleotides, the CDR3 is TGTGCCAGCAGCTCTACAGGGCGAACTGAAGCTTTCTTT.

This clonotype occurred many times. The chain links TRBV7-9 to TRBJ1-4, with D hard to call. Per the germline V gene, CDR1 is SEHNR and CDR2 is FQNEAQ (reference sequence). This CDR3 spans 15 amino acids. V lost 1 base to trimming and J lost 0 bases, with 6 bases between them. CDR3 sequence reads: CASSLDVSTNEKLFF. CDR3 nucleotides: TGTGCCAGCAGCTTAGATGTGTCAACTAATGAAAAACTGTTTTTT.

Only a few counts were recorded for this clonotype. V gene TRBV2 combines with J gene TRBJ2-7; TRBD1 is a possible D gene (5 bases). This CDR3 region has 13 residues. V shed 2 bases and J shed 5 bases, with 10 bases lying between them. In germline, CDR1 is SNHLY, CDR2 FYNNEI. The CDR3 bases are TGTGCCAGCAGTGAACCTCCAGGGCACGAGCAGTACTTC. Translating gives CASSEPPGHEQYF.

This clonotype has a handful of counts. The chain employs TRBV12-3 or TRBV12-4 and TRBJ2-7, with 9 bases aligning to TRBD1. Trimming removed 5 bases from V and 5 bases from J; junction bases left unmatched: 4. This CDR3 spans 13 amino acids. The CDR3 coding sequence is TGTGCCAGCAGTCCCGACAGGGGGAACGAGCAGTACTTC. Translated: CASSPDRGNEQYF.

This clonotype was detected a few times. The chain joins TRBV14 to TRBJ1-3; no clear D. The CDR3 covers 12 residues. Germline V gene sequence: CDR1 SGHDN, CDR2 FVKESK. V dropped 6 bases and J dropped 4 bases, with 7 bases sitting between them. For the CDR3, the DNA is TGTGCCAGCAGGGACTCCGGAAACACCATATATTTT. Residues: CASRDSGNTIYF.

This clonotype was seen a few times. V is TRBV24-1 and J is TRBJ2-1; 15 nucleotides line up with TRBD2. Trimming took 0 bases from V and 7 from J; bases not matched to a gene: 0. Germline CDR1 KGHDR, CDR2 SFDVKD. There are 16 residues in the CDR3. CDR3 in DNA: TGTGCCACCAGTGATTTGGGGACTAGCGGGGGGAATGAGCAGTTCTTC. Its translation is CATSDLGTSGGNEQFF.

This clonotype was seen many times. The chain combines TRBV29-1 with TRBJ1-1; D is unresolved. CDR3 size: 11 residues. Germline loops: CDR1 SQVTM, CDR2 ANQGSEA. Trimming stripped 4 bases from V and 5 bases from J, with 8 bases between. The CDR3: CSVVKFTEAFF. As DNA, the CDR3 is TGCAGCGTTGTAAAGTTTACTGAAGCTTTCTTT. Based on the CDR3 plus reference TRBV29-1 and TRBJ1-1, the full variable domain is SAVISQKPSRDICQRGTSLTIQCQVDSQVTMMFWYRQQPGQSLTLIATANQGSEATYESGFVIDKFPISRPNLTFSTLTVSNMSPEDSSIYLCSVVKFTEAFFGQGTRLTVV.

This clonotype turned up a few times. The rearrangement joins TRBV18 to TRBJ1-5; 10 positions match TRBD1. V shed 3 bases, J shed 5 bases, and the junction held 7 bases outside the gene matches. This CDR3 is 16 amino acids long. Looked up from germline, CDR1 is KGHSH and CDR2 is LQKENI. The CDR3 is CASSPPGTGVYQPQHF. The DNA for the CDR3 is TGTGCCAGCTCACCCCCCGGGACAGGGGTTTATCAGCCCCAGCATTTT.

This clonotype was detected a few times. J is TRBJ1-5 and V is TRBV6-5, with 11 bases aligning to TRBD1. The V gene end was trimmed by 5 bases and the J gene end by 2 bases; junction bases not matched to a gene: 5. The CDR3 is 16 amino acids. CDR1 and CDR2 (germline): MNHEY, SVGAGI. The CDR3 here is CASSGGTGGRNQPQHF. In nucleotides, the CDR3 is TGTGCCAGCAGTGGTGGGACAGGGGGTCGCAATCAGCCCCAGCATTTT.

In this sample, this clonotype turned up many times. The chain is built from TRBV10-2 and TRBJ1-5, with D unclear. This CDR3 region has 13 residues. The germline V gene encodes CDR1 WSHSY and CDR2 SAAADI. The germline V and J ends were trimmed by 6 bases and 1 base, with 7 bases remaining between them. CDR3 in DNA: TGCGCCAGCAGATGGAACAGCAATCAGCCCCAGCATTTT. It translates to CASRWNSNQPQHF.

There are many counts of this clonotype. J is TRBJ2-1 and V is TRBV7-2; D is uncertain. With 0 bases removed from V and 6 bases from J, the gap between germline ends came to 12 bases. Per germline, CDR1 SGHTA and CDR2 FQGNSA. This CDR3 is 15 amino acids long. The CDR3 region is CASSLAQVTGNEQFF. The CDR3 DNA is TGTGCCAGCAGCTTAGCTCAGGTCACGGGCAATGAGCAGTTCTTC.

This clonotype was seen more than once but under ten times. A read error may be the cause here, since a much bigger clone is one base away. CDR3 DNA: TGCAGCGTGAGTAGCGGGGGGCGCCAAGAGACCCAGTACTTC. This encodes CSVSSGGRQETQYF. The chain carries TRBV29-1 and TRBJ2-5; 10 nucleotides match TRBD2. The CDR3 has 14 residues. The V segment lost 6 bases and the J segment 1 base; nucleotides outside the gene matches: 5. CDR1 is SQVTM, CDR2 ANQGSEA, per germline.